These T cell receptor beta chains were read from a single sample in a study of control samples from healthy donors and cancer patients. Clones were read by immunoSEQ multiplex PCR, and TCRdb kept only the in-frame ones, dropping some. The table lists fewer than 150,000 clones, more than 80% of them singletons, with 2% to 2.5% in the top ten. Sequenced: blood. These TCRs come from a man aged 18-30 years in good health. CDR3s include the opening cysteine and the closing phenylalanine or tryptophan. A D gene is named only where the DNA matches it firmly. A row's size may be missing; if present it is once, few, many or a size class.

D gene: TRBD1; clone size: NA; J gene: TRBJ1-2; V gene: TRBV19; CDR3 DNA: TGTGCCAGTAGTACTAATGGACAGGGAAAAAACTATGGCTACACCTTC; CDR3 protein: CASSTNGQGKNYGYTF
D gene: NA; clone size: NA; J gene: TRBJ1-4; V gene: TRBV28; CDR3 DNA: TGTGCCAGCAGGGGGGGAGGGCGCAACGAACTGTTTTTT; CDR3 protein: CASRGGGRNELFF
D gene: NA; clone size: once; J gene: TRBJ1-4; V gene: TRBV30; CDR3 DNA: TGTGCCTGGAGTGTACGTTGGGGTGAAAAACTGTTTTTT; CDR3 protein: CAWSVRWGEKLFF
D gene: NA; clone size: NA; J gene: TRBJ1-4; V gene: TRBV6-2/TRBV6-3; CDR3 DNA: TGTGCCAGCAGTTACCGGTATGGGGCGAGTGAAAAACTGTTTTTT; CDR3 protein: CASSYRYGASEKLFF
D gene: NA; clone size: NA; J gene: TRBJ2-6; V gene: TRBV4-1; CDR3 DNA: TGCGCCAGCAGCCAAGAGCCCCACTCTGGGGCCAACGTCCTGACTTTC; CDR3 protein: CASSQEPHSGANVLTF
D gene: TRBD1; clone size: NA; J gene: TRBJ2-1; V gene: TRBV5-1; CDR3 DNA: TGCGCCAGCCGACAGGGGACGGACGATGAGCAGTTCTTC; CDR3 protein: CASRQGTDDEQFF
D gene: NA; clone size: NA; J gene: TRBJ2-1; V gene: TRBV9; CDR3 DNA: TGTGCCAGCACGTTAGGGCGGGACGCGCCCTACAATGAGCAGTTCTTC; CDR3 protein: CASTLGRDAPYNEQFF
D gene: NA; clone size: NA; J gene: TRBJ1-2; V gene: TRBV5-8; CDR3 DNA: TGTGCCAGCAGCTTCCCGAACTATGGCTACACCTTC; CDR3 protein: CASSFPNYGYTF
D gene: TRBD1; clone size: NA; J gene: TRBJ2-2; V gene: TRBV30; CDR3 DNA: TGTGCCTGGAGTCGACAGGGCGGCGGGGAGCTGTTTTTT; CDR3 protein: CAWSRQGGGELFF
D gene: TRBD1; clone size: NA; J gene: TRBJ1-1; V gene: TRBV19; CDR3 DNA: TGTGCCAGTAGAGGACAGGGGAACACTGAAGCTTTCTTT; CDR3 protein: CASRGQGNTEAFF
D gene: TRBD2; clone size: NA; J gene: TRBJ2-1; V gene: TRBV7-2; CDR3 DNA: TGTGCCAGCAGCTTAGCGGGCGGGGGGGCCTCTCGCGGCAATGAGCAGTTCTTC; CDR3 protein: CASSLAGGGASRGNEQFF
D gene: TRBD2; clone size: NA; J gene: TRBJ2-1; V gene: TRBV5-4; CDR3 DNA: TGTGCCAGCAGCATTGGGACTAGCTCGGGGGATGAGCAGTTCTTC; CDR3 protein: CASSIGTSSGDEQFF
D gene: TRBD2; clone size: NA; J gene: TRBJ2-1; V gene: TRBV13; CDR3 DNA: TGTGCCAGCAGCCGACTAGCGGGGGGGCCTGGTGAGCAGTTCTTC; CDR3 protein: CASSRLAGGPGEQFF
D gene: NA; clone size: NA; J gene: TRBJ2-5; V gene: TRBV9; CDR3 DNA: TGTGCCAGCAGCGTAGAAGGGGCCCCACAAGAGACCCAGTACTTC; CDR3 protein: CASSVEGAPQETQYF
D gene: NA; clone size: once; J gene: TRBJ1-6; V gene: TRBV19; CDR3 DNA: TGTGCCAGTAGTATGGGCAGGGGTAATTCACCCCTCCACTTT; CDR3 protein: CASSMGRGNSPLHF
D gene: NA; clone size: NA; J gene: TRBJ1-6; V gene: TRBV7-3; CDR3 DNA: TGTGCCAGCAGCCCCCAGGGCAGGGGTGGTCTGCCCCTCCACTTT; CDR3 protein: CASSPQGRGGLPLHF
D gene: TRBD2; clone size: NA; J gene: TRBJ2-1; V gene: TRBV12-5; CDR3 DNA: TGTGCTAGTGGTTTGGTAATTGGGGGGGGTTCCCGAGGGAGTGAGCAGTTCTTC; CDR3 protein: CASGLVIGGGSRGSEQFF
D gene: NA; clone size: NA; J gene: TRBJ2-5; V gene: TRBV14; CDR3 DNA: TGTGCCAGCAGCCAAAAAGGGGCCGAGACCCAGTACTTC; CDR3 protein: CASSQKGAETQYF
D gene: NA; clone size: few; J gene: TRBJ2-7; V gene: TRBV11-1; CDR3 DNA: TGTGCCAGCAGCCCGCTGGAACAGCAGTACGAGCAGTACTTC; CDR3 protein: CASSPLEQQYEQYF
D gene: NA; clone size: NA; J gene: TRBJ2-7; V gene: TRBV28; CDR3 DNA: TGTGCCAGCAGTGGGCGGGCCCTGAGCTCCTACGAGCAGTACTTC; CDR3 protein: CASSGRALSSYEQYF
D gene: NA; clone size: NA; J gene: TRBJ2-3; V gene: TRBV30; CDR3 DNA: TGTGCCTGGAGTGTATTGGGGGCTAGCACAGATACGCAGTATTTT; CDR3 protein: CAWSVLGASTDTQYF
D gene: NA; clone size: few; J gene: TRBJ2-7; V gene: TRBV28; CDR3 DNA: TGTGCCAGCAGTTTTTTTTCCGAAACATACGGATACGAGCAGTACTTC; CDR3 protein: CASSFFSETYGYEQYF
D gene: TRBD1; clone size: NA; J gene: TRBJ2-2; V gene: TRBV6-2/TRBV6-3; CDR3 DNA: TGTGCCAGCAGCGACCGTAGACAGGGTAGAGCCGGGGAGCTGTTTTTT; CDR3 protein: CASSDRRQGRAGELFF
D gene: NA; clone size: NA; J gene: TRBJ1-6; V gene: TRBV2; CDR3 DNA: TGTGCCAAACAAACGGGACAATCTTCCTTTAATAATTCACCCCTCCACTTT; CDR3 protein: CAKQTGQSSFNNSPLHF
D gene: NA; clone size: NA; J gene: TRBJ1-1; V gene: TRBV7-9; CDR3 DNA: TGTGCCAGCAGCAGAGCCGGGACGGGGACTGAAGCTTTCTTT; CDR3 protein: CASSRAGTGTEAFF
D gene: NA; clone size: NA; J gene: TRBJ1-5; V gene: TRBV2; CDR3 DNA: TGTGCCAGCCGGATCGGGACATTTGGAGGCCAGCCCCAGCATTTT; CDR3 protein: CASRIGTFGGQPQHF
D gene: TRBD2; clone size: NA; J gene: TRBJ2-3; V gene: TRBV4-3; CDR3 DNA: TGCGCCAGCAGCCAAGAAGAGGCGGGAGGTACGCAGTATTTT; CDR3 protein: CASSQEEAGGTQYF
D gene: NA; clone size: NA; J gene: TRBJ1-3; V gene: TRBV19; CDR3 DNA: TGTGCCAGTAGTATTCCAGGTCAATCCATATATTTT; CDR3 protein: CASSIPGQSIYF
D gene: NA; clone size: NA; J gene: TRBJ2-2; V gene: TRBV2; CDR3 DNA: TGTGCCAGTCAGAGTGGGGCTTTGGGCCACACCGGGGAGCTGTTTTTT; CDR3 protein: CASQSGALGHTGELFF
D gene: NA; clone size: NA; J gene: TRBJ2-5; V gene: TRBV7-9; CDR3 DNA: TGTGCTGCAGGGGCGACCCAGTACTTC; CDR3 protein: CAAGATQYF
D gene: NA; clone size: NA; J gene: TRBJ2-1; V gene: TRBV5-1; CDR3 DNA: TGCGCCAGCAGCTTTGGAACAGGGCTTAGGGATGAGCAGTTCTTC; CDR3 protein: CASSFGTGLRDEQFF
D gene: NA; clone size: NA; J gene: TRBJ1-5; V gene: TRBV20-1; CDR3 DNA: TGCAGTGCTAGTAAGACAGATAGCAATCAGCCCCAGCATTTT; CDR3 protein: CSASKTDSNQPQHF
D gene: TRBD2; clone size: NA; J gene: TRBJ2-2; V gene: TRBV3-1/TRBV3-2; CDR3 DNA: TGTGCCAGCTCCCTCCTAGCGGGGGGGTACACCGGGGAGCTGTTTTTT; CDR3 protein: CASSLLAGGYTGELFF
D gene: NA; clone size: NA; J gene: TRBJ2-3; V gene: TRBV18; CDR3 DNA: TGTGCCAGCTCACCACCATGGGTTAGCACAGATACGCAGTATTTT; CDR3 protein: CASSPPWVSTDTQYF
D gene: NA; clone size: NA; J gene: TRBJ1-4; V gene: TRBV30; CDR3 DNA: TGTGCCTGGAGTGTACCTTCGGGACTGGGGGAAAAACTGTTTTTT; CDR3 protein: CAWSVPSGLGEKLFF
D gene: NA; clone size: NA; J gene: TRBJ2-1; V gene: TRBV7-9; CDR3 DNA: TGTGCCAGCAGCTTAGCGGGGAGATATGAGCAGTTCTTC; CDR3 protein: CASSLAGRYEQFF
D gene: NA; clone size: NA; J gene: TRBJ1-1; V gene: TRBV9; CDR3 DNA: TGTGCCAGCAGCGCCGGAGAATCGACAGCTTTCTTT; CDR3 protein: CASSAGESTAFF
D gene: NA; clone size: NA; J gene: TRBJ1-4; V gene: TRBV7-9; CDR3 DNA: TGTGCCAGCAGCTTAGGCAGGGCCGCGGTTGAAAAACTGTTTTTT; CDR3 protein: CASSLGRAAVEKLFF
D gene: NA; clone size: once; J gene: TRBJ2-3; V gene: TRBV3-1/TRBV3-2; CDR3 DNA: TGTGCCAGCAGTGTAAGTGCAGATACGCAGTATTTT; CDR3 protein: CASSVSADTQYF
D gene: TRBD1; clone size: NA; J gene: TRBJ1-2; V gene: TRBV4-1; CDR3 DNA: TGCGCCAGCAGCCAAGGGACAGGTCGTGGCTACACCTTC; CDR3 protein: CASSQGTGRGYTF
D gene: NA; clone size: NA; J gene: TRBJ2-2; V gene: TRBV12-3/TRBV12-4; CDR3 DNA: TGTGCCAGCGAGAGGGCCGGGGAGCTGTTTTTT; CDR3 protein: CASERAGELFF
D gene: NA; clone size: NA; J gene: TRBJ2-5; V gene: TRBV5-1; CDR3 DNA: TGCGCCAGCAGCTCTGGCCTCCAAGAGACCCAGTACTTC; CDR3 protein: CASSSGLQETQYF
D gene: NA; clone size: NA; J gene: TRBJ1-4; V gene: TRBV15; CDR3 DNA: TGTGCCACCAGCAGAGATAGACCCCTTAATGAAAAACTGTTTTTT; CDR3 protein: CATSRDRPLNEKLFF
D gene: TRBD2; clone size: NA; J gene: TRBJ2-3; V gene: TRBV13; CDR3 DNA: TGTGCCAGCAGCTCGAACGTAATAGCGGGAGGGCGAGATACGCAGTATTTT; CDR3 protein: CASSSNVIAGGRDTQYF
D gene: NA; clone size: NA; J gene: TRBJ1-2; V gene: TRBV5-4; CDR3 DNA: TGTGCCAGCAGCTTGGACTCCTATGGCTACACCTTC; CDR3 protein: CASSLDSYGYTF
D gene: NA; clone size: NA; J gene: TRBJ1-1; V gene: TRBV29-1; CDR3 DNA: TGCAGCGCCAGTCCCCGGAGGGGTACTGAAGCTTTCTTT; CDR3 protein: CSASPRRGTEAFF
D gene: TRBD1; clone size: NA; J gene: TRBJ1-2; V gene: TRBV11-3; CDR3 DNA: TGTGCCGGACAGGGGGAGAACTATGGCTACACCTTC; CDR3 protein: CAGQGENYGYTF
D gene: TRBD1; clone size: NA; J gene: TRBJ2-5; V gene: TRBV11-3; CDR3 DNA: TGTGCCAGCAGCTTCCGGCAGGGGGCAGGCAAAGAGACCCAGTACTTC; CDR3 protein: CASSFRQGAGKETQYF
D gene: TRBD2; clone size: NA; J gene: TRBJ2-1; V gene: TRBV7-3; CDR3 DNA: TGTGCCAGCAGCAGGACTAGCGGGAGTTCATCCTACAATGAGCAGTTCTTC; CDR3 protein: CASSRTSGSSSYNEQFF
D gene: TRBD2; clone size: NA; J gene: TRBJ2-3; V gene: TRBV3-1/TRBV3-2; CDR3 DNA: TGTGCCAGCAGCCGCAGGACTAGCGGGGGAAATACGCAGTATTTT; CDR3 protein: CASSRRTSGGNTQYF
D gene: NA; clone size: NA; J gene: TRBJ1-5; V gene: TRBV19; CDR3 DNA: TGTGCCAGTAGTACGGGACAAAAAAATCAGCCCCAGCATTTT; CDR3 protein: CASSTGQKNQPQHF
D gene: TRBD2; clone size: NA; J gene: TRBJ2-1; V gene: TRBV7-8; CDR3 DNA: TGTGCCAGCAGCTCATATGCGGGAGCTAGCTACAATGAGCAGTTCTTC; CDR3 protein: CASSSYAGASYNEQFF
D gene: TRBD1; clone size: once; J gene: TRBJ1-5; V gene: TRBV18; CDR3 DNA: TGTGCCAGCTCACCAGGACAGGGTAGGCAGCCCCAGCATTTT; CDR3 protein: CASSPGQGRQPQHF
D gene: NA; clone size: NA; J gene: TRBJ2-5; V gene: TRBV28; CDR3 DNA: TGTGCCAGCACCGCGTACCAAGAGACCCAGTACTTC; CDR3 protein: CASTAYQETQYF
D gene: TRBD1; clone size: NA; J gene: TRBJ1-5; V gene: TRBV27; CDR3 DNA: TGTGCCAGCAAAATGACAGGGTACAATCAGCCCCAGCATTTT; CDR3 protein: CASKMTGYNQPQHF
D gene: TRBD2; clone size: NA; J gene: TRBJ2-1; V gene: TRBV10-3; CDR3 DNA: TGTGCCATCAGTGACCGAGAGGGAGGGTACAATGAGCAGTTCTTC; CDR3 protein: CAISDREGGYNEQFF